This TCR beta chain emerged from a study of immune characterization of retroperitoneal liposarcoma. TCRdb re-called the PCR reads through MiXCR, storing one row per CDR3 protein. The repertoire holds about 11,000 distinct CDR3 sequences, with 45% to 50% as singletons. The V and J ends lost 7 bases and 10 bases respectively, with 20 bases between them. The germline gives CDR1 MNHNS, CDR2 SASEGT. This CDR3 is 14 amino acids long. This clonotype qualifies as medium-sized. The sequence was obtained from a female donor with retroperitoneal liposarcoma. Sequences were obtained from tumor tissue. This sequence joins TRBV6-1 and TRBJ2-1, with D possibly being TRBD1 or TRBD2 (5 bases each). CDR3 amino acids: CASTLYSGRGEQFF. The DNA for the CDR3 is TGTGCCAGCACCTTGTATTCAGGGAGAGGAGAGCAGTTCTTC.